This T cell receptor (beta chain) emerged from a study of patients and donors after allogeneic stem cell transplantation. This CDR3 contains 20 residues. Germline CDR1 and CDR2: SGHTA and FQGTGA. Unmatched junction bases numbered 15, after V lost 5 bases and J lost 0 bases. TCRdb passed the RT-PCR reads through MiXCR, listing each CDR3 protein once. There are roughly 200,000 distinct CDR3 sequences in the sample; around 40% occur only once, and roughly 12% lies in the top ten. The chain uses TRBV7-3 and TRBJ2-6; 8 nucleotides agree with TRBD1. The TCR sequence derives from a human donor who was either an allogeneic HSCT recipient or a stem cell or donor lymphocyte infusion donor (not recorded which). It is not recorded whose cells these are; they may come from a transplant donor. The material sequenced was blood, either unsorted or a sorted T cell fraction (not recorded which). The CDR3 region is CASSQEEDRDFLSGANVLTF. The CDR3 nucleotides read TGTGCCAGCAGCCAGGAGGAGGACAGGGACTTTCTCTCTGGGGCCAACGTCCTGACTTTC.